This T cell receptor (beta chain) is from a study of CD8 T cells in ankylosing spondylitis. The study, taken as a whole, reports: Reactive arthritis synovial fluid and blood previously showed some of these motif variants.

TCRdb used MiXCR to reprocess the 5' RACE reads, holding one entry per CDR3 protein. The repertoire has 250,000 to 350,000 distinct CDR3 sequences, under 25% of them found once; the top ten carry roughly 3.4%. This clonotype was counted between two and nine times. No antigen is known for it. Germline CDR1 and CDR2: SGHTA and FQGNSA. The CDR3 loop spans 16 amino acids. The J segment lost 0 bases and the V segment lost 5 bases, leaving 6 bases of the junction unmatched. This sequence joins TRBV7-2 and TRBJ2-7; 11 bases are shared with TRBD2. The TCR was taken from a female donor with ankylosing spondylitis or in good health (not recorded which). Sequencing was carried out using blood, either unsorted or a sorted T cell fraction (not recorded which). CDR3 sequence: CASSKEGTSGSYEQYF. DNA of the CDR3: TGTGCCAGCAGCAAGGAAGGGACTAGCGGCTCCTACGAGCAGTACTTC.